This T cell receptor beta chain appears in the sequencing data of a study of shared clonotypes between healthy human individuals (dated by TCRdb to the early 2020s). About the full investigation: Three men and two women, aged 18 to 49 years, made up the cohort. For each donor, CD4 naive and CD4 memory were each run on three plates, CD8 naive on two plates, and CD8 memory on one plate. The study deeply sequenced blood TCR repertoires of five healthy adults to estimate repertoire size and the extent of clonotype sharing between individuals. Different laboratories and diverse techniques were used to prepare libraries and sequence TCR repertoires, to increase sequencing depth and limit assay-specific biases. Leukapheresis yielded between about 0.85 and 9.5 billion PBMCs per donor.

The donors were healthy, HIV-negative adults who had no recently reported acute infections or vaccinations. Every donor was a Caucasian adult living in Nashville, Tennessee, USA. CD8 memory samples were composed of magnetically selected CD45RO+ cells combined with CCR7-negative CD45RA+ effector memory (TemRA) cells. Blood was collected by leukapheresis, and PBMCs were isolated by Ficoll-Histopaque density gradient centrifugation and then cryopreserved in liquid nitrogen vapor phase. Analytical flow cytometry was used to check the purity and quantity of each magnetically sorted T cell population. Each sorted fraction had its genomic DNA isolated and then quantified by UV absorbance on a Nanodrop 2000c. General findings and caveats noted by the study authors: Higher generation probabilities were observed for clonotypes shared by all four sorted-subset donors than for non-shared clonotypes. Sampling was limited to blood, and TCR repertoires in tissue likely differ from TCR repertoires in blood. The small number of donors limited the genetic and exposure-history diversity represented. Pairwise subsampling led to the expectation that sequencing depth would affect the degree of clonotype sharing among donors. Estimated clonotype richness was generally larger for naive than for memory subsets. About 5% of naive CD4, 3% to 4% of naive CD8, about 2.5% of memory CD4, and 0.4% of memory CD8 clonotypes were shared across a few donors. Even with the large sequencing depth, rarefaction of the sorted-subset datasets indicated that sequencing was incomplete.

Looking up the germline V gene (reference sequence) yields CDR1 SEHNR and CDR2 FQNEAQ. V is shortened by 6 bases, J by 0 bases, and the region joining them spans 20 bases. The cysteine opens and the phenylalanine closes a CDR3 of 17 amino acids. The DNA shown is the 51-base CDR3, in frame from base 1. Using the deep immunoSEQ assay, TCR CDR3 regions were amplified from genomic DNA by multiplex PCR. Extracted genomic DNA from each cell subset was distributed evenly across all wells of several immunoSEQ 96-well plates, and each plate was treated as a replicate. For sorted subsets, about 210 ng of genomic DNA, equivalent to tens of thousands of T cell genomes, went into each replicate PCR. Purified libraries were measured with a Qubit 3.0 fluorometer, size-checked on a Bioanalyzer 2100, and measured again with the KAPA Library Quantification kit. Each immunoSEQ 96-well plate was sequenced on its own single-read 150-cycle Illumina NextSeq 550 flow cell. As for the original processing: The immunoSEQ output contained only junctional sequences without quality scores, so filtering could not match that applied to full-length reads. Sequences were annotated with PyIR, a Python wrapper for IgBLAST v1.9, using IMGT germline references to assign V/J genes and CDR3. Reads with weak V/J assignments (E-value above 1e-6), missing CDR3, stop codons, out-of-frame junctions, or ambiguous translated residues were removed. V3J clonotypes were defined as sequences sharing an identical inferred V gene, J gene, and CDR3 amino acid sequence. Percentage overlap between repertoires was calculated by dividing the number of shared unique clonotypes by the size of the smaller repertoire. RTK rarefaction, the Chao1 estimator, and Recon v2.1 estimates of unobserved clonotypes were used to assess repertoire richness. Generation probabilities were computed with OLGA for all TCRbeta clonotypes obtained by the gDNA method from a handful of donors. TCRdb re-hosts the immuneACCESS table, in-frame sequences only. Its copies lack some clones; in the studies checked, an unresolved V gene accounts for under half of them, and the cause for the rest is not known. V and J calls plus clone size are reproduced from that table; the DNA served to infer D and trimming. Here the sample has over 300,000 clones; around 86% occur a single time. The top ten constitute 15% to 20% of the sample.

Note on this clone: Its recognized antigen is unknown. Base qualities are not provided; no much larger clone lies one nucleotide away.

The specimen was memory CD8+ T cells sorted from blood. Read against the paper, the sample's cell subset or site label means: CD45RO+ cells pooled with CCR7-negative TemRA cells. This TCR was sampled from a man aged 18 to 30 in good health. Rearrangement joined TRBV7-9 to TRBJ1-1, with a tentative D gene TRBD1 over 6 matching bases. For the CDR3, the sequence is CASRNVGGRFVNTEAFF. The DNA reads TGTGCCAGCAGAAATGTTGGGGGGCGCTTCGTGAACACTGAAGCTTTCTTT.